The T cell receptor beta chain described here comes from a study of human CD8 memory T cell subsets. As concerns this clonotype: What it binds is unknown.

The authors made TCR beta libraries using UMI-labeled 5' RACE. Reprocessing the 5' RACE reads, TCRdb reports a single entry for every CDR3 protein and omits DNA. The sample holds around 5,400 distinct CDR3 sequences. Overall study results and limits: In contrast to effector memory cells, stem-like memory and precursor exhausted T cells had similarly high diversity. Sequencing was confined to T cell receptor beta chains in the study.

Germline assignment: CDR1 LGHNA and CDR2 YNFKEQ. The length of the CDR3 is 14 residues. The receptor was isolated from a human donor in good health. The J gene is TRBJ1-1, the V gene TRBV4-2. The sequencing input was CD8+ T cells from PBMCs. The CDR3 sequence is CASSGGGGNTEAFF.